Listed below are T cell receptor beta chains from one sample, sequenced in a study of shared clonotypes between healthy human individuals. This table comes from immunoSEQ multiplex PCR, and its TCRdb copy is limited to in-frame clones, with some not included. The sample contains 300,000 to 400,000 clones, less than 85% of which appear only once. The material sequenced was memory CD4+ T cells sorted from blood. Receptor source: a man younger than 40 in good health. Each CDR3 is given with its conserved first and last residue. The D gene is left open where the match is weak. Clone size is stated in some rows and not others, as once, few, many or a class when expanded.

cdr3_aa | cdr3_nt | d_call | clone_size | j_call | v_call
CASVWTSGIYNEQFF | TGTGCCAGCGTCTGGACTAGCGGGATCTACAATGAGCAGTTCTTC | TRBD2 | - | TRBJ2-1 | TRBV25-1
CASSPPGLALYEQYF | TGTGCCAGCAGTCCCCCGGGACTAGCTCTATACGAGCAGTACTTC | TRBD2 | once | TRBJ2-7 | TRBV7-6
CSVGQTNEKLFF | TGCAGCGTTGGGCAGACTAATGAAAAACTGTTTTTT | - | - | TRBJ1-4 | TRBV29-1
CASSLWASGSSNAYEQYF | TGCGCCAGCAGCTTGTGGGCTAGCGGGAGCTCAAACGCCTACGAGCAGTACTTC | TRBD2 | - | TRBJ2-7 | TRBV5-1
CASSPPGVEGGSSLDYEQYF | TGCGCCAGCAGTCCCCCCGGAGTAGAAGGGGGGTCATCGTTAGACTACGAGCAGTACTTC | - | many | TRBJ2-7 | TRBV23-1
CASSFISGTSGTDTQYF | TGTGCCAGCAGTTTTATTAGCGGGACTAGCGGAACAGATACGCAGTATTTT | TRBD2 | - | TRBJ2-3 | TRBV28
CASSGGAYHEQYF | TGCGCCAGCAGTGGCGGGGCCTATCACGAGCAGTACTTC | - | - | TRBJ2-7 | TRBV5-1
CASSMTGGEQYF | TGTGCCAGCAGCATGACAGGGGGCGAGCAGTACTTC | TRBD1 | - | TRBJ2-7 | TRBV5-4
CASKRAVSTDTQYF | TGTGCCAGCAAGAGAGCGGTTAGCACAGATACGCAGTATTTT | - | - | TRBJ2-3 | TRBV2
CASDRAGVGNEQFF | TGTGCCAGCGACCGTGCGGGAGTGGGCAATGAGCAGTTCTTC | TRBD2 | - | TRBJ2-1 | TRBV13
CASSRQGRSTEAFF | TGCGCCAGCAGCCGACAGGGCCGTTCCACTGAAGCTTTCTTT | TRBD1 | - | TRBJ1-1 | TRBV10-2
CASSSLRPISSGNTIYF | TGTGCCAGCAGCTCGCTTAGACCTATTAGCTCTGGAAACACCATATATTTT | - | few | TRBJ1-3 | TRBV7-9
CASSPPGRYNEQFF | TGTGCCAGCAGCCCTCCGGGAAGATACAATGAGCAGTTCTTC | - | - | TRBJ2-1 | TRBV7-8
CASRKGDGKNIQYF | TGTGCCAGCAGAAAGGGGGACGGCAAAAACATTCAGTACTTC | - | - | TRBJ2-4 | TRBV6-6
CASSLSPSHNEQFF | TGTGCCAGCAGCTTATCTCCCTCGCACAATGAGCAGTTCTTC | - | - | TRBJ2-1 | TRBV11-3
CASRPPGGQLNNEQFF | TGTGCCAGCAGGCCACCTGGGGGGCAGTTAAACAATGAGCAGTTCTTC | - | - | TRBJ2-1 | TRBV11-1
CASSPYGGTYNEQFF | TGTGCCAGCAGCCCCTACGGAGGGACCTACAATGAGCAGTTCTTC | - | - | TRBJ2-1 | TRBV11-2
CATSRVPRTYEQYF | TGTGCCACCAGCAGAGTACCCAGGACCTACGAGCAGTACTTC | - | - | TRBJ2-7 | TRBV15
CASSSGASSGNTIYF | TGTGCCAGCAGCTCGGGGGCGAGCTCTGGAAACACCATATATTTT | - | - | TRBJ1-3 | TRBV7-8
CAWDYKALADYEQYF | TGTGCCTGGGACTATAAAGCACTAGCGGACTACGAGCAGTACTTC | TRBD2 | few | TRBJ2-7 | TRBV30
CASSLYGAQNTEAFF | TGTGCCAGCAGTTTATATGGGGCGCAAAACACTGAAGCTTTCTTT | - | - | TRBJ1-1 | TRBV28
CASSLGRGTSEQYF | TGTGCCAGCAGCTTGGGCAGGGGGACCTCCGAGCAGTACTTC | TRBD1 | - | TRBJ2-7 | TRBV27
CASSQDTGKETQYF | TGCGCCAGCAGCCAAGATACCGGGAAAGAGACCCAGTACTTC | - | - | TRBJ2-5 | TRBV4-1
CATSTQGARRDGYTF | TGTGCCACCTCTACCCAGGGGGCGCGAAGGGATGGCTACACCTTC | TRBD1 | - | TRBJ1-2 | TRBV27
CASSYPNQDTQYF | TGTGCCAGCAGCTACCCTAATCAAGATACGCAGTATTTT | - | - | TRBJ2-3 | TRBV11-3
CASSLGGASYNEQFF | TGTGCCAGCAGCTTAGGAGGGGCTTCGTACAATGAGCAGTTCTTC | - | - | TRBJ2-1 | TRBV7-8
CAWSGAGGPGGELFF | TGTGCCTGGAGTGGAGCGGGAGGGCCTGGGGGGGAGCTGTTTTTT | TRBD2 | - | TRBJ2-2 | TRBV30
CASSPGQASGDTIYF | TGTGCCAGCTCACCTGGACAAGCTTCGGGAGACACCATATATTTT | - | once | TRBJ1-3 | TRBV18
CASSPPGNTIYF | TGTGCCAGCAGCCCGCCCGGAAACACCATATATTTT | - | - | TRBJ1-3 | TRBV7-9
CASSPLPSGSGDEQFF | TGTGCCAGCTCACCACTTCCTAGCGGGAGTGGGGATGAGCAGTTCTTC | TRBD2 | - | TRBJ2-1 | TRBV18
CASRQPGLVQYF | TGTGCCAGCAGACAACCGGGACTAGTCCAGTACTTC | TRBD2 | - | TRBJ2-7 | TRBV28
CASSIVGEETQYF | TGTGCCAGCAGCATAGTAGGGGAAGAGACCCAGTACTTC | - | - | TRBJ2-5 | TRBV11-3
CASSLRVNTEAFF | TGTGCCAGCAGCTTAAGGGTTAACACTGAAGCTTTCTTT | - | - | TRBJ1-1 | TRBV5-6
CASSSSRRSYDTQYF | TGTGCCAGCAGCTCCTCCCGGAGGAGCTATGATACGCAGTATTTT | - | - | TRBJ2-3 | TRBV14
CASSPRLAGGPGEQYF | TGTGCCAGCAGTCCACGGCTAGCGGGAGGGCCTGGCGAGCAGTACTTC | TRBD2 | few | TRBJ2-7 | TRBV27
CASSERGYGYTF | TGTGCCAGCAGTGAACGGGGGTATGGCTACACCTTC | - | - | TRBJ1-2 | TRBV2
CAWSRELNEKLFF | TGTGCCTGGAGTAGGGAGCTCAATGAAAAACTGTTTTTT | - | - | TRBJ1-4 | TRBV30
CASSVGPAVSDGYTF | TGTGCCAGCAGCGTAGGTCCGGCAGTCTCTGATGGCTACACCTTC | - | - | TRBJ1-2 | TRBV9
CAWSQGLAGARGQYF | TGTGCCTGGAGCCAGGGACTAGCGGGAGCTCGAGGGCAGTACTTC | TRBD2 | - | TRBJ2-7 | TRBV30
CASRFSLREPYNEQFF | TGTGCAAGTCGCTTTTCGCTGCGGGAACCCTACAATGAGCAGTTCTTC | - | - | TRBJ2-1 | TRBV12-2
CASTTDRVGAAFF | TGTGCCAGCACCACGGACAGGGTAGGGGCGGCTTTCTTT | TRBD1 | - | TRBJ1-1 | TRBV19
CASSAGLAGGPRYEQFF | TGTGCCAGCAGCGCCGGACTAGCGGGAGGGCCTAGGTATGAGCAGTTCTTC | TRBD2 | - | TRBJ2-1 | TRBV9
CASSLDSPGPGGTQYF | TGTGCCAGCAGCTTAGATAGTCCGGGGCCGGGTGGGACCCAGTACTTC | - | - | TRBJ2-5 | TRBV11-2
CAWSVPGSVSSQFF | TGTGCCTGGAGTGTACCCGGGAGTGTCTCCTCACAGTTCTTC | - | - | TRBJ2-1 | TRBV30
CASSQDSTPNQPQHF | TGCGCCAGCAGCCAAGATTCAACACCAAATCAGCCCCAGCATTTT | - | - | TRBJ1-5 | TRBV4-3
CASSSKGLGTYEQYF | TGTGCCAGCAGTTCGAAGGGACTTGGCACCTACGAGCAGTACTTC | - | - | TRBJ2-7 | TRBV27
CSAGTGPFF | TGCAGCGCGGGGACAGGGCCGTTCTTC | TRBD1 | - | TRBJ2-1 | TRBV29-1
CASSQWSGRETQYF | TGTGCCAGCAGCCAATGGTCCGGGCGAGAGACCCAGTACTTC | - | once | TRBJ2-5 | TRBV14
CASSPYSGRTYNEQFF | TGTGCCAGCAGCCCCTATAGCGGGAGGACCTACAATGAGCAGTTCTTC | TRBD2 | once | TRBJ2-1 | TRBV7-9
CASSRTSGAYNEQFF | TGTGCCAGCAGCCGGACTAGCGGGGCTTACAATGAGCAGTTCTTC | TRBD2 | - | TRBJ2-1 | TRBV5-8
CASSVGTGYEKLFF | TGTGCCAGCAGCGTAGGGACAGGGTATGAAAAACTGTTTTTT | TRBD1 | - | TRBJ1-4 | TRBV2
CASSLTGTSFYEQYF | TGTGCCAGCAGCTTAACCGGGACTAGCTTCTACGAGCAGTACTTC | TRBD2 | - | TRBJ2-7 | TRBV11-2
CASSFTSGTRGLDTQYF | TGCGCCAGCAGCTTTACCTCCGGGACTAGGGGCCTAGATACGCAGTATTTT | TRBD2 | - | TRBJ2-3 | TRBV5-1
CASSLAGLSSYNEQFF | TGTGCCAGCAGCCTAGCGGGCCTGAGCTCCTACAATGAGCAGTTCTTC | TRBD2 | - | TRBJ2-1 | TRBV5-4